A single sample is the source of the 28 T cell receptor beta chains below, sequenced in a study of memory CD4+ T cells and cytomegalovirus serostatus. Clones were sequenced by immunoSEQ multiplex PCR, and TCRdb holds only the in-frame ones, with some missing. Of about 52,000 clones detected, roughly three quarters appear once; the ten largest clones hold roughly 0.77%. Single viable CD3+CD4+CD8-CD45RO+ cells were sorted as the memory CD4+ T cells. The material sequenced was memory CD4+ T cells from blood. All receptors derive from an adult in good health and CMV-seronegative.

The chain carries TRBV27 and TRBJ1-5; the match to TRBD1 covers 8 bases. V shed 5 bases, J shed 0 bases, and the junction held 3 bases outside the gene matches. The length of the CDR3 is 15 residues. Per germline, CDR1 MNHEY and CDR2 SMNVEV (reference sequence). CDR3: CASSTGGYSNQPQHF. CDR3 coding DNA: TGTGCCAGCAGTACAGGGGGTTATAGCAATCAGCCCCAGCATTTT.

In this sample, this clone turned up a few times. The CDR3 coding sequence is TGTGCCAGCAGTCAACAGGTTAGGAACACTGAAGCTTTCTTT. Protein: CASSQQVRNTEAFF. This chain connects TRBV28 to TRBJ1-1, with a tentative D call TRBD1 (5 bases). The V gene's germline CDR1 is MDHEN and CDR2 SYDVKM. The CDR3 consists of 14 residues. The V end was cut by 5 bases, the J end by 1 base, with 11 bases between. The full variable domain, completed using reference TRBV28 and TRBJ1-1, is DVKVTQSSRYLVKRTGEKVFLECVQDMDHENMFWYRQDPGLGLRLIYFSYDVKMKEKGDIPEGYSVSREKKERFSLILESASTNQTSMYLCASSQQVRNTEAFFGQGTRLTVV.

This clone showed up many times. The J gene is TRBJ1-3, the V gene TRBV6-5; tentative D call: TRBD1 (6 bases). The germline V gene encodes CDR1 MNHEY and CDR2 SVGAGI. The CDR3 loop spans 15 amino acids. Trimming removed 5 bases at V and 2 bases at J, with 13 bases between. The CDR3 reads CASSATGAPGNTIYF. In DNA form, the CDR3 reads TGTGCCAGCAGTGCAACGGGGGCGCCTGGAAACACCATATATTTT.

V usage is TRBV29-1 and J usage is TRBJ2-3, with a weak D call TRBD1 (6 bases). This CDR3 region has 15 residues. CDR1 is SQVTM, CDR2 ANQGSEA, per germline. V lost 1 base, J lost 4 bases, and 15 bases lay in between. This CDR3 is CSVEGASGDADTQYF. In DNA, the CDR3 is TGCAGCGTTGAAGGGGCTTCAGGGGACGCAGATACGCAGTATTTT.

The genes are TRBV20-1 and TRBJ2-6; D is possibly TRBD1 or TRBD2 (5 bases each). Trimming took off 5 bases at V and 17 bases at J, with 16 bases between the two ends. This CDR3 is 11 amino acids long. Germline lookup yields CDR1 DFQATT and CDR2 SNEGSKA (reference sequence). DNA of the CDR3: TGCAGTGCTCGGGACGGACATCTAGTGACTTTC. Protein: CSARDGHLVTF.

The CDR3 loop is CASSRGLAGLTDTQYF. Written as DNA, the CDR3 is TGCGCCAGCAGCCGGGGACTAGCGGGTCTCACAGATACGCAGTATTTT. The gene calls are TRBV4-3 and TRBJ2-3, with 12 bases that match TRBD2. This CDR3 is 16 amino acids long. Per germline, CDR1 LGHNA and CDR2 YSLEER. The J segment lost 2 bases and the V segment lost 4 bases, leaving 4 bases of the junction unmatched.

This chain joins TRBV2 and TRBJ2-5; D is possibly TRBD2 (6 bases). TRBJ2-7 matches the DNA end more closely, so the J call is doubtful. This CDR3 contains 14 residues. Germline loops: CDR1 SNHLY, CDR2 FYNNEI. The CDR3 sequence is CASTPGLINYEQYF. The CDR3 DNA sequence: TGTGCCAGCACCCCGGGACTGATAAACTACGAGCAGTACTTC.

This chain uses TRBV5-1 with TRBJ1-1, with TRBD1 matching 8 bases. CDR1 SGHRS and CDR2 YFSETQ come from the germline V gene. The V and J ends lost 0 bases and 2 bases, in that order; junction bases with no gene match: 6. The CDR3 runs 16 residues. Here the CDR3 DNA reads TGCGCCAGCAGCTTGGGAACAGGGGGGCGAAACACTGAAGCTTTCTTT. The encoded protein is CASSLGTGGRNTEAFF.

In its sample, this clone was seen a few times. The chain employs TRBV5-5 and TRBJ2-3, with D uncertain. The CDR3 is 15 amino acids. The germline V and J ends were trimmed by 0 bases and 2 bases, with 10 bases remaining between them. Germline V gene data show CDR1 as SGHKS and CDR2 as YYEKEE (reference sequence). CDR3 sequence reads: CASSLEGLATDTQYF. The CDR3 bases are TGTGCCAGCAGCTTGGAAGGTCTGGCCACAGATACGCAGTATTTT.

The V call is TRBV5-1, the J call TRBJ1-6; a weak D match, TRBD1 (5 bases). The CDR3 sequence is 14 residues long. V dropped 1 base and J dropped 5 bases, with 7 bases sitting between them. Germline CDR1 is SGHRS and CDR2 is YFSETQ. This chain's CDR3 is CASSLSQDNSPLHF. CDR3 coding DNA: TGCGCCAGCAGCTTGTCACAGGATAATTCACCCCTCCACTTT.

This sequence joins TRBV5-8 and TRBJ1-5; unclear D gene. V was clipped by 1 base and J by 2 bases, with 10 bases between them. This CDR3 has 15 amino acids. Germline V gene data show CDR1 as SGHTS and CDR2 as YDEGEE. In DNA form, the CDR3 reads TGTGCCAGCAGCTTGCCGGCGCACCGCAATCAGCCCCAGCATTTT. Residues: CASSLPAHRNQPQHF.

The chain combines TRBV5-5 with TRBJ1-5, with D hard to call. The V end was cut by 2 bases, the J end by 0 bases, with 12 bases between. This CDR3 has 16 amino acids. Germline assignment: CDR1 SGHKS and CDR2 YYEKEE (reference sequence). In nucleotides, the CDR3 is TGTGCCAGCAGCTTAACGGGCGGGGATAGCAATCAGCCCCAGCATTTT. Translating it yields CASSLTGGDSNQPQHF.

V gene TRBV2 combines with J gene TRBJ1-1; D call uncertain. The V gene lost 5 bases and the J gene lost 0 bases, with 10 bases spanning the gap. Germline CDR1 SNHLY, CDR2 FYNNEI. The CDR3 spans 14 residues. DNA of the CDR3: TGTGCCAGCAGTATTTCTGGGTTGAACACTGAAGCTTTCTTT. It is translated as CASSISGLNTEAFF.

The chain combines TRBV11-2 with TRBJ2-7; TRBD1 matches at 8 bases. Trimming removed 5 bases from V and 4 bases from J; junction bases left unmatched: 7. The V gene's germline CDR1 is SGHAT and CDR2 FQNNGV. CDR3 size: 14 residues. The CDR3 spells CASSRAGGGYEQYF. CDR3 nucleotides: TGTGCCAGCAGCCGTGCAGGGGGCGGGTACGAGCAGTACTTC.

The genes are TRBV7-8 and TRBJ1-1; tentative D call: TRBD1 (6 bases). The V gene's germline CDR1 is SGHVS and CDR2 FQNEAQ. This CDR3 has 15 residues. V lost 1 base to trimming and J lost 5 bases, with 14 bases between them. The CDR3, as DNA: TGTGCCAGCAGCTTAGGGGGCCAAGGGGGGACTGAAGCTTTCTTT. Residues: CASSLGGQGGTEAFF.

The chain has TRBV9 and TRBJ1-4; no clear D gene. The length of the CDR3 is 15 residues. The V and J ends lost 0 bases and 7 bases respectively, with 13 bases between them. The germline CDR1 and CDR2 sequences are SGDLS and YYNGEE. CDR3: CASSVGMGKAEKLFF. The DNA of the CDR3 is TGTGCCAGCAGCGTAGGGATGGGCAAGGCTGAAAAACTGTTTTTT.

This clone was counted once. The chain couples TRBV5-1 to TRBJ1-6; 8 nucleotides agree with TRBD1. V lost 4 bases and J lost 10; bases outside the gene matches: 13. This CDR3 region has 16 residues. Germline lookup yields CDR1 SGHRS and CDR2 YFSETQ. CDR3 DNA: TGCGCCAGCAGCCCGATCTCAGGGGGCGCAGGATCACCCCTCCACTTT. It translates to CASSPISGGAGSPLHF.

This clone was counted only a few times. CDR3 bases: TGTGCCAGCAGTTTATACTGGGGTGACACCGGGGAGCTGTTTTTT. Translating it yields CASSLYWGDTGELFF. This chain connects TRBV27 to TRBJ2-2, with D unclear. Trimming shortened V by 1 base and J by 3 bases, and 9 bases separated the two germline ends. The CDR3 sequence is 15 residues long. The germline gives CDR1 MNHEY, CDR2 SMNVEV (reference sequence).

The rearrangement uses TRBV7-8 and TRBJ2-7; D is ambiguous. Between the trimmed V and J ends, which lost 4 bases and 4 bases, there was a span of 14 bases. From germline, CDR1 is SGHVS and CDR2 FQNEAQ. The CDR3 is 14 amino acids. The CDR3 region is CASSSLWQTYEQYF. CDR3 DNA: TGTGCCAGCAGCTCCTTATGGCAGACGTACGAGCAGTACTTC.

Only a few counts were recorded for this clone. The chain joins TRBV4-2 to TRBJ2-7; no clear D gene. Trimming cost V 3 bases and J 3 bases, with 6 bases left between them. CDR3 length: 12 residues. In germline, CDR1 is LGHNA, CDR2 YNFKEQ. As DNA, the CDR3 is TGTGCCAGCAGCCAGAGCCGCTACGAGCAGTACTTC. Translation: CASSQSRYEQYF.

The V call is TRBV5-6, the J call TRBJ2-5, with 8 bases that match TRBD2. The CDR3 covers 15 residues. The V and J ends lost 1 base and 2 bases, in that order; junction bases with no gene match: 4. The germline gives CDR1 SGHDT, CDR2 YYEEEE. CDR3 DNA: TGTGCCAGCAGCTTGAACGGGGGGGTTCAAGAGACCCAGTACTTC. Translated: CASSLNGGVQETQYF.

The V gene is TRBV18, the J gene TRBJ2-1; unclear D gene. V was shortened by 3 bases and J by 6 bases, with 3 bases between the two germline ends. CDR3 size: 11 residues. Germline loops: CDR1 KGHSH, CDR2 LQKENI. The CDR3 bases are TGTGCCAGCTCACCGGGCAATGAGCAGTTCTTC. This sequence encodes CASSPGNEQFF.

CDR3 amino acids: CAGWATGNSPLHF. In nucleotides, the CDR3 is TGTGCCGGATGGGCAACAGGCAATTCACCCCTCCACTTT. This chain links TRBV6-4 with TRBJ1-6; tentatively, D is TRBD1 (5 bases). Germline V gene data show CDR1 as MRHNA and CDR2 as SNTAGT. V dropped 11 bases and J dropped 7 bases, with 15 bases sitting between them. The CDR3 runs to 13 residues.

The chain joins TRBV18 to TRBJ1-1; D unresolved. Trimming shortened V by 0 bases and J by 5 bases, and 7 bases separated the two germline ends. The CDR3 sequence is 13 residues long. Germline V gives CDR1 KGHSH, CDR2 LQKENI. The CDR3 loop reads CASSPPTGTEAFF. The CDR3, as DNA: TGTGCCAGCTCACCACCCACCGGGACTGAAGCTTTCTTT.

V and J are TRBV7-7 and TRBJ2-7; 7 bases agree with TRBD1. Per the germline V gene, CDR1 is SSHAT and CDR2 is FNYEAQ (reference sequence). Losses at the gene ends were 3 bases for V and 2 bases for J; bases not matched to a gene: 1. The CDR3 totals 13 residues. The CDR3 sequence is CASSFGTAYEQYF. CDR3 nucleotide sequence: TGTGCCAGCAGCTTCGGGACAGCCTACGAGCAGTACTTC.

For this clone: At one boundary the junction diverges from the germline segment, which might be a read error. The CDR3 DNA is TGCAGCGTCGAAGGGACAGGGCCCTACGAGCAGTACTTC. It encodes CSVEGTGPYEQYF. The rearrangement links TRBV29-1 to TRBJ2-7; 9 bases agree with TRBD1. This CDR3 comprises 13 residues. Germline CDR1 is SQVTM and CDR2 is ANQGSEA.

This clone showed up just a few times. The chain recombines TRBV6-5 with TRBJ1-6; no clear D. The CDR3 totals 12 residues. Germline V lookup: CDR1 MNHEY, CDR2 SVGAGI. V lost 2 bases to trimming and J lost 8 bases, with 4 bases between them. CDR3 in DNA: TGTGCCAGCAGTTACGGGGATTCACCCCTCCACTTT. Protein: CASSYGDSPLHF.

The chain combines TRBV18 with TRBJ2-3; no clear D gene. CDR1 is KGHSH and CDR2 is LQKENI in the germline V gene. Trimming took off 0 bases at V and 4 bases at J, with 14 bases between the two ends. The CDR3 extends over 16 amino acids. The CDR3 loop reads CASSPPIQLQSDTQYF. The DNA for the CDR3 is TGTGCCAGCTCACCACCGATACAGCTACAATCAGATACGCAGTATTTT.